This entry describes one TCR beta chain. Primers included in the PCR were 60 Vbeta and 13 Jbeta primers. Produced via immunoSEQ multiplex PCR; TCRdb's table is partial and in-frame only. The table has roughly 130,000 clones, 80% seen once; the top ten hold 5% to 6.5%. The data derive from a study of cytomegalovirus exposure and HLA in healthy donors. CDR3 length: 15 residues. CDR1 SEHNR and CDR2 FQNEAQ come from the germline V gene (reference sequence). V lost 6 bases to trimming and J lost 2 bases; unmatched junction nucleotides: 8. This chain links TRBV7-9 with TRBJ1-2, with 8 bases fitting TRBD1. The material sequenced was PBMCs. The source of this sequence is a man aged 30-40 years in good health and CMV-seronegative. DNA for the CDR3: TGTGCCAGCAGTCTCTGGACAGGGTCCAACTATGGCTACACCTTC. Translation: CASSLWTGSNYGYTF.